The T cell receptor (beta chain) described here comes from a study of OX40 agonist ivuxolimab in advanced cancers. Study summary: The study enrolled dose-escalation patients with hepatocellular carcinoma, melanoma, renal cell or head and neck cancer. In three patients, partial responses were observed, one with hepatocellular carcinoma and two with cutaneous melanoma.

The V and J ends lost 2 bases and 7 bases respectively, with 14 bases between them. The CDR3 spans 14 residues. CDR1 is MNHEY, CDR2 SVGAGI, per germline. Sequencing used immunoSEQ multiplex PCR; TCRdb keeps in-frame clones, though not all of them. Of about 19,000 clones detected, around four fifths appear once; the ten largest clones hold about an eighth. The timepoints at which blood was sampled were baseline, cycle 4 day 1, and cycle 7 day 1. Sequencing was performed on CD4+ or CD8+ T cells sorted from blood, taken in a trial of the OX40 agonist ivuxolimab. The receptor was isolated from an adult with an advanced solid tumor such as melanoma, head and neck, liver or kidney cancer. The chain links TRBV6-5 to TRBJ1-2; D is unresolved. The CDR3 reads CASSYRAEAPGYTF. The DNA for the CDR3 is TGTGCCAGCAGTTACCGAGCGGAGGCCCCTGGCTACACCTTC.